This T cell receptor beta chain is drawn from a study of cytomegalovirus exposure and HLA in healthy donors (dated by TCRdb to about 2017). With respect to the entire study: According to a later analysis, one platform produced both the approximately 110 validation repertoires and the 666 repertoires of the first cohort. The study was designed to test whether signatures of past pathogen exposure could be identified by cataloging public T cell receptors. Along with the 666-subject first cohort, a separate validation cohort of 120 different subjects was used. To predict cytomegalovirus infection status, the study combined high-throughput TCR immunosequencing, statistical association of individual TCRs with disease status, and machine learning. Summary of the overall study and its limitations: The authors suggested that the approach could potentially be generalized to other disease states and immunological phenotypes. The study gave a list of about 150 TCR beta chains associated with cytomegalovirus. In vitro tests confirmed that a few of the cytomegalovirus-associated TCR beta chains recognize cytomegalovirus antigens. In both the original and validation cohorts, the classifier was reported to diagnose cytomegalovirus status with high specificity and sensitivity. Of the cluster scores, approximately 95% were above 0 in a later analysis, which found that TCRs clustered in the first cohort also tended to co-occur in the approximately 120 validation repertoires. Most TCR sequences were seen in very few donors, while some public TCRs were found in many individuals. All 120 or so repertoires were used to score co-occurrence in the validation cohort in a later analysis, because that analysis had no HLA typing for the cohort.

The donors were included in the validation cohort of approximately 130 subjects, a group kept apart from the roughly 700-subject first cohort. On this clone itself: There is no known antigen for this receptor. It has no much larger one-base neighbor in the sample; base qualities were not kept.

After removal of 7 bases from V and 3 bases from J, the junction retains 7 bases not matched to a gene. Spanning cysteine to phenylalanine, the CDR3 consists of 15 amino acids. Only the CDR3 DNA is retained, 45 bases long and in frame from the first base. The library was prepared using the immunoSEQ multiplex PCR assay. Regarding the original processing steps: A statistical classification framework was developed to diagnose cytomegalovirus status using the catalog of TCR beta chain sequences. The table was pulled from immuneACCESS by TCRdb, which kept in-frame rearrangements only. Such tables lose some clones; where checked, under half of the loss comes from unresolved V genes, and the rest has no known cause. The V and J calls and clone size come from that table; D and trimming were worked out from the DNA. The sample includes 130,000 or so clones, with just under 90% observed a single time. Around 3.1% of the sample is in the top ten clones.

Sequencing was performed on PBMCs. The chain employs TRBV23-1 and TRBJ1-1, and 11 bases in between align with TRBD1. TRBV23-1 is marked as an open reading frame, function uncertain. The receptor was derived from a man under 40 in good health and CMV-seronegative. This receptor has the CDR3 CASITGQGAYTEAFF. The DNA sequence follows: TGCGCCAGCATCACAGGACAGGGGGCATACACTGAAGCTTTCTTT.